The text below deals with one TCR beta chain. Its cognate antigen has yet to be identified. No quality values exist for individual bases; no much larger clone is one base distant. The sample belongs to a study of beta chain features in type 1 diabetes listed by TCRdb under 2018. The study in broad terms: Mean age, gender distribution, total cell number and subset yield were not different between patients and healthy donors. A total of over 90,000,000 sorted cells were examined across all samples, and a strong correlation was observed between cell number per subset and RNA yield. In the study, recently diagnosed type 1 diabetes patients and matched healthy donors were compared on the TCRB repertoires of their sorted circulating CD4+ T cell subsets. Regulatory and stem cell-like memory subsets were obtained from only 8 patients and roughly eight healthy donors, while naive and central memory subsets were obtained from all 30 or so donors.

V is clipped by 0 bases and J by 6 bases, and the sequence between their germline boundaries is 17 bases long. From its cysteine to its phenylalanine, the CDR3 spans 16 amino acids. The DNA shown is the 48-base CDR3, in frame from base 1. The CDR1 and CDR2 encoded by the germline V gene are MNHNS and SASEGT. Overall study results and their limits: Shorter templates might have been favored by PCR, but patient and control samples were amplified and corrected together, so both groups would have been affected equally by any skew. Type 1 diabetes patients showed a moderate but significant shortening of TCRB CDR3 length in all four CD4+ subsets. Because cDNA rather than genomic DNA was sequenced, highly expressing activated cells could have been over-represented, although no difference in activation and CD3 levels was found between groups. Patients with type 1 diabetes made fewer insertions and deleted more nucleotides at VDJ recombination sites, implying thymic rearrangement abnormalities. Because small numbers of individuals were included in the HLA sub-analyses, any influence of HLA type on TCRB rearrangement was left unresolved. Naive, central memory and regulatory TCRB repertoires appeared to be more similar among patients than among healthy donors.

A single peripheral blood draw of approximately 100 mL on average was collected from each donor into heparinised tubes. A BD FACSAria II was used to sort naive, central memory, regulatory and stem cell-like memory CD4+ T cells with a panel that included CD45RO, CCR7, CD25, CD127, CD95 and CD27. A purity above 95% was achieved for all sorted populations. PBMCs were isolated right away by Lymphoprep density gradient centrifugation and were stained directly, without culture. Samples were stained and sorted in pairs, with one healthy donor and one patient per experiment, so that batch effects were minimized. The entire isolated RNA was reverse transcribed using the High Capacity cDNA Reverse Transcription Kit, and thus expressed TCRB transcripts were sequenced. Naive, central memory and regulatory T cell samples underwent deep immunoSEQ sequencing, averaging about 3.5 million total reads per sample. Sorted cells were lysed in RLT buffer and RNA was extracted with DNase-treated RNeasy Micro or Mini kits, depending on cell number. To prevent cross-contamination, each cell subset was processed individually, whereas patient and healthy donor samples were processed jointly. TCRB sequences were amplified from cDNA with the immunoSEQ multiplex PCR, producing 87-bp fragments spanning the CDR3 region. Amplicons were sequenced on the Illumina HiSeq platform. The study's processing was this. Synthetic template baselines were used to correct PCR bias computationally, reads within Hamming distance 2 were collapsed, and singletons that could not be merged were discarded. Reads were aligned to IMGT to assign V, D and J genes, CDR3 length, and insertions or deletions at six rearrangement sites. Within each subset, clonotype counts were normalized to sorted cell number, and only after that were true diversity and Gini coefficients computed with the tcR R package. The overlap coefficient, calculated on TCRB nucleotide sequences, was used to quantify repertoire sharing. Out-of-frame TCRB sequences from naive cells were analyzed as a proxy for the pre-selection repertoire. Drawn from immuneACCESS, this table holds only the in-frame rearrangements with V and J called that TCRdb kept. Clones are partly lost; checked studies trace under half to an unresolved V gene and leave the rest unexplained. The DNA was the basis for D and trimming; V, J and clone size are from that table. This sample is represented by approximately 200,000 clones; 9.6% of them were singletons. The ten largest clones represent 0.03% to 0.04% of the sample.

This receptor was identified in a woman aged 18-29 years in good health. The chain was built from TRBV6-1 and TRBJ1-1; the D region possibly corresponds to TRBD1 (5 bases align). The sample taken for sequencing was naive CD4+ T cells from blood. The cell subset or site label, read with the paper, signifies: true naive CD4+ T cells. The nucleotides are TGTGCCAGCAGTGAAGCGGGAGGCAGGGTTTTCCCTGAAGCTTTCTTT. It encodes CASSEAGGRVFPEAFF.